This T cell receptor beta chain was sequenced in a study of cytotoxic CD8 clonotypes in ibrutinib-treated CLL. About the study: Investigators collected response samples after a median approximately eleven months of treatment, range 6 to 36. Study-wide findings and caveats: Patients showed higher baseline clonality than age-matched healthy donors, and it tracked circulating CD8+ T-cell counts.

The data were produced by immunoSEQ multiplex PCR, yet TCRdb's version contains in-frame clones alone and is incomplete. This sample has 150,000 or so clones; about 76% occur once, and the top ten carry 4.5% to 6%. The CDR3 runs 15 residues. V shed 3 bases and J shed 3 bases, with 13 bases lying between them. Germline lookup yields CDR1 SGHTA and CDR2 FQGTGA. This clone was detected many times. Its target is unknown. The sequence derives from a human donor with chronic lymphocytic leukemia. The source was PBMCs, collected after 24 months of ibrutinib treatment. The V call is TRBV7-3, the J call TRBJ2-3; D is perhaps TRBD1 or TRBD2 (6 bases each). The CDR3 loop reads CASSFGGGWTDTQYF. CDR3 nucleotide sequence: TGTGCCAGCAGCTTCGGGGGCGGTTGGACAGATACGCAGTATTTT.